This TCR beta chain was sequenced during a study of OX40 agonist ivuxolimab in advanced cancers. Whole-study context: Of mixed ages from about 23 to 90 and averaging about 60 years, the group was about 80% male. Findings and limits, study-wide: The study observed clonal expansion of CD4+ and CD8+ blood T cells by week 6 at 0.1 to 3.0 mg/kg.

CDR1 and CDR2 from the germline V gene are MNHNS and SASEGT. V lost 2 bases, J lost 0 bases, and 1 base stayed unmatched. The CDR3 has 15 residues. At least ten counts were recorded for this clone. Its target is not known. Clones were sequenced by immunoSEQ multiplex PCR, and TCRdb holds only the in-frame ones, with some missing. The repertoire has fewer than 70,000 clones, less than 90% of them found once; the top ten carry 3% to 4%. The material was CD4+ or CD8+ T cells sorted from blood, obtained in a trial of the OX40 agonist ivuxolimab. This chain joins TRBV6-1 and TRBJ2-1; 7 bases are a match to TRBD1. The TCR originated in an adult with an advanced solid tumor such as melanoma, head and neck, liver or kidney cancer. CDR3 nucleotide sequence: TGTGCCAGCAGTGAATGGGACAGCTCCTACAATGAGCAGTTCTTC. Its protein product is CASSEWDSSYNEQFF.